The rows below give T cell receptor beta chains drawn from one sample of a study of cytomegalovirus exposure and HLA in healthy donors. Method: immunoSEQ multiplex PCR; TCRdb's copy keeps in-frame clones and lacks some. The sample has 80,000 or so clones; 70% to 85% are singletons. Sequenced sample: PBMCs. These receptors were obtained from a young man in good health and CMV-seropositive. The CDR3 runs from the conserved cysteine through the conserved F or W. D genes are given only for firm matches. Some rows mark clone size as missing; the rest say once, few, many or name a class of expanded clone.

V gene	clone size	D gene	J gene	CDR3 protein	CDR3 DNA
TRBV6-1	.	TRBD1	TRBJ1-6	CASIKDRGNSPLHF	TGTGCCAGCATTAAGGACAGGGGAAATTCACCCCTCCACTTT
TRBV15	few	.	TRBJ2-1	CATSTRTTYNEQFF	TGTGCCACCAGCACAAGGACAACCTACAATGAGCAGTTCTTC
TRBV4-1	few	.	TRBJ1-3	CASSSGWSVIDEGNTIYF	TGCGCCAGCAGCTCGGGGTGGTCCGTAATCGACGAGGGAAACACCATATATTTT
TRBV5-4	.	TRBD1	TRBJ1-3	CASSSRTGGLNTIYF	TGTGCCAGCAGCTCTCGGACAGGGGGGCTAAACACCATATATTTT
TRBV28	.	TRBD2	TRBJ2-5	CASSPGLAFQETQYF	TGTGCCAGCAGCCCGGGACTAGCGTTTCAAGAGACCCAGTACTTC
TRBV5-1	.	TRBD2	TRBJ2-3	CASSFSAGGTDTQYF	TGCGCCAGCAGCTTCTCAGCGGGGGGCACAGATACGCAGTATTTT
TRBV7-3	.	.	TRBJ1-1	CASSSNIQGNTEAFF	TGTGCCAGCAGCTCAAACATTCAGGGAAATACTGAAGCTTTCTTT
TRBV5-1	.	TRBD1	TRBJ2-7	CASTSRQGEYEQYF	TGCGCCAGCACCTCCCGGCAGGGGGAATACGAGCAGTACTTC
TRBV29-1	.	.	TRBJ2-3	CSVYREGTDTQYF	TGCAGCGTCTACAGGGAAGGGACAGATACGCAGTATTTT
TRBV6-6	.	.	TRBJ1-2	CASSHQAMANYGYTF	TGTGCCAGCAGTCACCAGGCCATGGCTAACTATGGCTACACCTTC
TRBV6-6	once	TRBD1	TRBJ1-1	CASTQRGQPVNTEAFF	TGTGCCAGCACCCAAAGGGGACAGCCCGTGAACACTGAAGCTTTCTTT
TRBV9	many	.	TRBJ1-1	CASSVEQGSNTEAFF	TGTGCCAGCAGCGTAGAACAGGGATCCAACACTGAAGCTTTCTTT
TRBV9	.	.	TRBJ2-1	CASSVDGFYNEQFF	TGTGCCAGCAGCGTAGACGGGTTCTACAATGAGCAGTTCTTC
TRBV28	.	.	TRBJ1-1	CATIFMGRGTEAFF	TGTGCCACCATATTTATGGGGAGGGGCACTGAAGCTTTCTTT
TRBV19	.	TRBD1	TRBJ2-3	CASSLTGGPDTQYF	TGTGCCAGTAGTTTAACAGGGGGCCCAGATACGCAGTATTTT
TRBV7-9	.	TRBD1	TRBJ1-2	CASSSRTGTGDGYTF	TGTGCCAGCAGCTCAAGAACCGGGACAGGGGATGGCTACACCTTC
TRBV18	.	.	TRBJ1-1	CASSPPGHLNTEAFF	TGTGCCAGCTCACCACCGGGACACCTGAACACTGAAGCTTTCTTT
TRBV29-1	.	TRBD1	TRBJ1-5	CSVGTGSQPQHF	TGCAGCGTAGGGACAGGGAGTCAGCCCCAGCATTTT
TRBV6-1	.	.	TRBJ2-7	CASTRGEGQYEQYF	TGTGCCAGTACGAGGGGGGAGGGCCAATACGAGCAGTACTTC
TRBV5-1	.	.	TRBJ2-7	CASSLTPTGAYEQYF	TGCGCCAGCAGCTTGACACCAACCGGGGCCTACGAGCAGTACTTC
TRBV5-4	.	TRBD1	TRBJ1-6	CASSLGQGANSPLHF	TGTGCCAGCAGCTTGGGGCAGGGGGCGAATTCACCCCTCCACTTT
TRBV5-1	.	.	TRBJ1-6	CASSHDFPSSYNSPLHF	TGCGCCAGCAGTCATGACTTTCCGAGCTCCTATAATTCACCCCTCCACTTT
TRBV9	once	.	TRBJ2-5	CASSVSGSQETQYF	TGTGCCAGCAGCGTAAGCGGATCCCAAGAGACCCAGTACTTC
TRBV5-8	.	.	TRBJ2-1	CASSLYTGNVYNEQFF	TGTGCCAGCAGCTTGTATACAGGAAACGTCTACAATGAGCAGTTCTTC
TRBV2	.	TRBD1	TRBJ2-1	CTSSRDRGHNEQFF	TGTACCAGCAGTCGGGACAGGGGCCACAATGAGCAGTTCTTC
TRBV19	.	TRBD1	TRBJ1-5	CASSTMTGSNQPQHF	TGTGCCAGTAGTACCATGACAGGGTCCAATCAGCCCCAGCATTTT
TRBV9	.	TRBD2	TRBJ2-1	CASSELAGAGNEQFF	TGTGCCAGCAGCGAACTAGCGGGGGCCGGTAATGAGCAGTTCTTC
TRBV5-6	.	TRBD2	TRBJ2-7	CASSQLGGEQYF	TGTGCCAGCAGCCAGTTGGGGGGGGAGCAGTACTTC
TRBV6-5	.	.	TRBJ2-7	CASSYSRVDEQYF	TGTGCCAGCAGTTACTCGAGGGTAGACGAGCAGTACTTC
TRBV5-1	.	.	TRBJ2-7	CASSPLGGNEQYF	TGCGCCAGCAGCCCTCTGGGCGGGAACGAGCAGTACTTC
TRBV28	.	.	TRBJ1-5	CASSFPSGAGQPQHF	TGTGCCAGCAGCTTCCCGAGCGGGGCAGGACAGCCCCAGCATTTT
TRBV6-1	.	.	TRBJ2-7	CASSERGTGSYEQYF	TGTGCCAGCAGTGAAAGGGGGACGGGCTCCTACGAGCAGTACTTC
TRBV5-1	.	TRBD1	TRBJ2-7	CASSPGTGGFYEQYF	TGCGCCAGCAGCCCCGGGACAGGGGGCTTCTACGAGCAGTACTTC
TRBV18	.	.	TRBJ2-1	CASSPRGPQFNEQFF	TGTGCCAGCTCACCACGAGGGCCCCAATTCAATGAGCAGTTCTTC
TRBV7-2	few	.	TRBJ1-2	CASSVIRGANYGYTF	TGTGCCAGCAGCGTAATCAGGGGAGCCAACTATGGCTACACCTTC
TRBV29-1	.	TRBD2	TRBJ2-1	CSGEAGGSYNEQFF	TGCAGCGGGGAAGCGGGAGGGTCGTACAATGAGCAGTTCTTC
TRBV30	.	.	TRBJ2-5	CALMIQETQYF	TGTGCCCTAATGATCCAAGAGACCCAGTACTTC
TRBV15	.	.	TRBJ2-1	CATSRERTGAYNEQFF	TGTGCCACCAGCAGAGAGCGAACGGGAGCCTACAATGAGCAGTTCTTC
TRBV19	.	TRBD1	TRBJ1-1	CASSMEGQGAFRTEAFF	TGTGCCAGTAGTATGGAGGGACAGGGGGCGTTCAGGACTGAAGCTTTCTTT
TRBV6-1	.	.	TRBJ1-5	CASSETRRGGWSNQPQHF	TGTGCCAGCAGTGAAACCAGGAGGGGAGGTTGGAGCAATCAGCCCCAGCATTTT
TRBV6-5	.	TRBD1	TRBJ1-2	CASSRTGRFGYTF	TGTGCCAGCAGCCGGACAGGGCGTTTTGGCTACACCTTC
TRBV29-1	.	TRBD2	TRBJ2-5	CSVPRLAGGTQYF	TGCAGCGTCCCGAGACTAGCGGGGGGGACCCAGTACTTC
TRBV27	.	.	TRBJ1-5	CASSPRRGSQPQHF	TGTGCCAGCAGTCCAAGGAGAGGCAGTCAGCCCCAGCATTTT
TRBV5-1	.	TRBD2	TRBJ2-5	CASSPLGGQETQYF	TGCGCCAGCAGTCCCCTGGGGGGGCAAGAGACCCAGTACTTC
TRBV9	.	.	TRBJ1-4	CASSGAVTGEHEKLFF	TGTGCCAGCAGCGGAGCGGTGACAGGAGAGCATGAAAAACTGTTTTTT